Described below is a single T cell receptor (beta chain) sequence and its context. Its antigen is unknown. Base qualities are missing; no much larger clone stands one base away. Libraries were built with the immunoSEQ multiplex PCR assay. A mixture of 60 forward primers for TCR Vbeta segments and 13 reverse primers for TCR Jbeta segments was used in the multiplex PCR. The CDR3 region of rearranged TCR beta genes was amplified from genomic DNA by a multiplex PCR assay. The amplified TCR beta libraries were sequenced on the Illumina HiSeq System as 87-base-pair reads. Per the authors' processing: A later analysis counted 65 million to 90 million unique TCR beta chains across the 690 or so repertoires, and around 9.9 million of these chains were shared by at least two donors. To remove PCR and sequencing errors, raw reads were error-corrected and collapsed into unique sequences using a nearest-neighbor algorithm that merged closely related sequences. V, D and J gene segments were assigned by aligning CDR3 sequences to IMGT reference sequences. For a sequence to be retained, a match of at least six nucleotides to both a V gene segment and a J gene segment was required. Rearrangements were classified as productive when the CDR3 lacked stop codons and remained in frame with V and J, and all other rearrangements were classified as non-productive. Following IMGT convention, CDR3 was defined as the stretch from the second conserved V-encoded cysteine up to the conserved J-encoded phenylalanine. In an earlier analysis of around 640 of the donors, sequences lacking an unambiguous match to a single V gene segment were excluded. An earlier analysis of 550 to 650 of the donors classified V segments as functional when productive rearrangements were above 56.7% and as segregating when the standard deviation between donors was above 5%. A statistical classification framework was developed to diagnose cytomegalovirus status using the catalog of TCR beta chain sequences. In a later analysis, TCR nucleotide sequences were compared against IMGT/GENE-DB human TR gene sequences so that V and J genes could be assigned. Using the TCRdist pipeline, a later analysis assigned CDR3 sequences along with most-parsimonious VDJ recombination scenarios. In a later analysis, every TCR beta chain was defined by the combination of its CDR3 amino acid sequence and its V-gene family, and reads without a unique V-gene family were dropped. In a later analysis, around 600 highly shared, low-generation-probability nucleotide sequences were removed to address suspected cross-contamination and a sequencing artifact. In a later analysis, a clonal expansion index for each public chain was calculated from normalized within-repertoire ranks of inferred template counts. In a later analysis, generation probabilities were computed with a VDJ recombination model fitted to out-of-frame rearrangements, and the resulting probabilities were checked against IGoR. In a later analysis, hypergeometric tests were used to score TCR-TCR, TCR-HLA and TCR-CMV co-occurrence, with a repertoire-size bias correction applied to TCR pairs. In a later analysis, false discovery rates were estimated by permuting HLA or CMV assignments 20 times. A later analysis grouped co-occurring TCRs with DBSCAN, adding TCRdist sequence similarity when clustering within HLA-allele-positive subsets. Repertoires with fewer than 30,000 or more than 120,000 public chains were left out of co-occurrence clustering, as were five repertoires with anomalous nucleotide sharing. TCRdb carries this immuneACCESS record with in-frame sequences only. Its versions omit some clonotypes, under half of them owing to an unresolved V gene in the studies checked, with the rest unexplained. The DNA gave D and trimming, while V, J and clone size come from that table. Here the sample has roughly 200,000 clones; about 88% occur a single time. The ten biggest clones cover 0.31% of the sample.

This specimen belongs to a study of cytomegalovirus exposure and HLA in healthy donors (dated by TCRdb to 2017 to 2019). Study-wide context: An earlier analysis of fewer than 750 of the donors reported approximately 280 Gb of sequence data and approximately 120 million unique TCR beta sequences obtained from approximately 180 million T cells. An early release that covered approximately 600 HLA-typed donors contained about 290 gigabases of sequencing data and approximately 85 million unique TCR sequences. In addition to the first cohort of 650 to 750 subjects, a separate validation cohort of over 90 different subjects was used. Among the roughly 400 genotyped donors, around 81% belonged to the genetic ancestry cluster associated with self-reported Caucasian donors. An earlier analysis of about 600 of the donors used high-throughput TCR beta sequencing to judge whether each TCR beta V gene segment behaved as functional or pseudogenic. All discovery cohort repertoires had been generated using a single sequencing platform. Both class I and class II loci were covered by HLA typing, at four-digit resolution. To predict cytomegalovirus infection status, the study combined high-throughput TCR immunosequencing, statistical association of individual TCRs with disease status, and machine learning. Rather than using new phenotypic data, the later analysis identified candidate immune exposures from TCR beta sequences and from how often those sequences occurred across donors. Roughly 5 DR-DQ haplotypes were handled as single units for association and clustering, since linkage in the cohort was strong. Using immunosequencing, the study profiled T cell repertoires from fewer than 700 subjects and related those repertoires to cytomegalovirus serostatus. A later analysis re-analyzed previously published TCR beta repertoires from 666 donors and added high-resolution HLA genotyping to study TCR occurrence patterns. A later genetic analysis used genome-wide SNP genotypes for about 65% of the 666 donors, treating that subset as a discovery cohort. Among roughly 400 genotyped donors of the cohort, an average of around 220,000 unique TCR beta nucleotide sequences was sequenced per donor, of which 15% to 20% were non-productive. The study was designed to test whether signatures of past pathogen exposure could be identified by cataloging public T cell receptors. Typing coverage differed by locus: A, B, C, DRB1 and DQB1 were typed in about 620-630 donors, DQA1 in approximately 520, DPA1 in 600 to 610, and DPB1 in around 440. Donor age, sex, ethnicity and CMV serostatus were compiled alongside the repertoire data.

Summary of the overall study and its limitations: In the study, 150 to 200 TCR beta chains were listed as associated with cytomegalovirus. Most CMV-associated TCR beta chains appeared to be HLA-restricted in a later analysis, and the HLA associations seemed to be driven largely by CMV exposure. A cluster of highly shared sequence variants was judged likely to represent a technical artifact of the sequencing pipeline. In a later analysis, some 17,000 TCR beta sequences were associated with specific HLA alleles at a false discovery rate of 0.05. When HLA alleles, especially DR and DQ, strongly co-occurred, attributing TCR associations to individual alleles was difficult. A further reported finding was that TCR beta sequences accurately predicted the HLA-A and HLA-B alleles for most subjects in the first cohort. Because HLA typing was missing for some donors at each locus, association tests included only the typed subset. Immune exposure information for the cohort was limited to CMV serostatus. In vitro tests confirmed that a few of the cytomegalovirus-associated TCR beta chains recognize cytomegalovirus antigens. Linkage disequilibrium might explain the correlated functional status among segregating V segments, but an unknown experimental factor could not be excluded. Roughly uniform sequencing depth across donors was assumed in presence/absence analyses, although this assumption may not hold. In an earlier analysis of a few hundred of the donors, most TCR beta V segments were observed in productive rearrangements about 87% or about 30% of the time, broadly matching IMGT annotations. Most TCR sequences were seen in very few donors, while some public TCRs were found in many individuals. The 87-base-pair reads could not distinguish some IMGT-functional V segments, including TRBV6-2 and TRBV6-3, so those segments were excluded. Compared with the roughly 700-donor mean, donors in an Asian-associated ancestry cluster had fewer N-insertions in productive TCRs, according to a later genetic analysis. Several of the top co-occurrence clusters appeared to be linked to parvovirus B19, influenza, CMV and Epstein-Barr virus, according to a later analysis. This cohort had only TCR beta chains sequenced, and the lack of alpha or paired-chain data limited which features could be detected. Because counts were too low, some 17 rarely observed V segments, including chromosome 9 orphons, were left out of the earlier analysis of 587 of the donors. In a later analysis, the rate of TCR association differed among HLA loci, with DRB1 alleles having the most associated TCRs and HLA-C alleles having the fewest. A later analysis found that HLA-associated TCR beta chains were more clonally expanded and had lower generation probabilities than equally common non-associated chains. V-gene and J-gene trimming of TCR beta chains was associated with a missense DCLRE1C variant in a later genetic analysis, and the association was replicated in an independent cohort. Cytomegalovirus status was reported to be diagnosed by the classifier with high specificity and sensitivity in both the original and validation cohorts. The authors suggested that the approach could potentially be extended to other disease states and immunological phenotypes.

The cohort was made up of about 670 healthy bone marrow donors. At the time of sampling, every cohort member was nominally healthy, though immune exposures that went unrecorded were likely present. The donor tested CMV seronegative, placing the donor among the 350 or so seronegative members of the cohort. A peripheral blood sample was provided by each donor, and peripheral blood mononuclear cells were used for TCR beta sequencing. Genomic DNA extraction from the blood cell samples was performed with the Qiagen DNeasy Blood Extraction Kit. As encoded in the germline V gene (reference sequence), CDR1 is GTSNPN while CDR2 is SVGIG. The CDR3 sequence holds 17 residues, the cysteine and phenylalanine included. Kept here is only the CDR3 DNA, which spans 51 bases and is read in frame from base 1. After removal of 2 bases from V and 0 bases from J, the junction retains 5 bases not matched to a gene.

The receptor was isolated from a woman in her 30s in good health and CMV-seronegative. Recombination linked TRBV30 to TRBJ2-2; TRBD2 matches 11 bases in the middle. The sample comprised PBMCs. The CDR3 region reads CAWSSLAGGANTGELFF. The DNA sequence is as follows: TGTGCCTGGAGTTCGCTAGCGGGGGGCGCGAACACCGGGGAGCTGTTTTTT.